Below are 22 T cell receptor beta chains sequenced from a single sample in a study of shared clonotypes between healthy human individuals. Produced via immunoSEQ multiplex PCR; TCRdb's table is partial and in-frame only. The repertoire has under 700,000 clones, approximately 95% of them found once; the top ten carry over 0.09%. Naive CD8 cells comprised CD45RO-negative, CCR7-positively selected cells, excluding terminally differentiated effector memory CD45RA+ cells. Sequenced sample: naive CD8+ T cells sorted from blood. These receptors came from a woman in her thirties in good health.

This rearrangement joins TRBV6-5 to TRBJ1-2; 9 positions agree with TRBD1. V shed 8 bases and J 2 bases; nucleotides not matched to a gene: 9. This CDR3 is 15 amino acids long. CDR1 and CDR2 (germline): MNHEY, SVGAGI. This chain's CDR3 is CASRPWDRANYGYTF. CDR3 bases: TGTGCCAGCCGACCCTGGGACAGGGCAAACTATGGCTACACCTTC.

The table lists this clone with a count of one. The rearrangement joins TRBV4-1 to TRBJ1-1, with D unresolved. This CDR3 region has 14 residues. V dropped 2 bases and J dropped 1 base, with 8 bases sitting between them. The germline V gene has CDR1 MGHRA and CDR2 YSYEKL. The CDR3 spells CASSQLVGNTEAFF. CDR3 DNA sequence: TGCGCCAGCAGCCAATTGGTAGGGAACACTGAAGCTTTCTTT.

This sequence joins TRBV7-8 and TRBJ1-4; D might be TRBD1 (5 bases). The CDR3 sequence is 18 residues long. CDR1 is SGHVS and CDR2 is FQNEAQ in the germline V gene. V was trimmed by 3 bases and J by 5 bases, leaving 22 bases between them. DNA of the CDR3: TGTGCCAGCAGCTTGACAGAAACACCGGAGAGGTACAATGAAAAACTGTTTTTT. This translates into CASSLTETPERYNEKLFF.

The J gene is TRBJ2-3, the V gene TRBV9; unclear D gene. V was trimmed by 3 bases and J by 0 bases, leaving 11 bases between them. CDR3 length equals 15 residues. Germline V gene data show CDR1 as SGDLS and CDR2 as YYNGEE. The CDR3 nucleotides read TGTGCCAGCAGCGCCGTACTAAGCAGCACAGATACGCAGTATTTT. It encodes CASSAVLSSTDTQYF.

The V call is TRBV27, the J call TRBJ2-7; TRBD1 aligns across 8 bases. CDR3 length: 14 amino acids. Germline values: CDR1 MNHEY, CDR2 SMNVEV (reference sequence). After removal of 5 bases from V and 2 bases from J, the junction contained 5 bases not matched to a gene. CDR3 nucleotide sequence: TGTGCCAGCAGTCCGGACAGGGTTCCCTACGAGCAGTACTTC. Its protein is CASSPDRVPYEQYF.

The chain couples TRBV2 to TRBJ1-1; 7 bases agree with TRBD1. The CDR3 spans 14 residues. The trim removed 5 bases at V and 0 bases at J, leaving 3 bases unmatched. The germline CDR1 and CDR2 sequences are SNHLY and FYNNEI. CDR3 loop: CASSRDSLNTEAFF. In nucleotides, the CDR3 is TGTGCCAGCAGTAGGGACAGCCTGAACACTGAAGCTTTCTTT.

The rearrangement uses TRBV14 and TRBJ1-1; 7 nucleotides line up with TRBD1. This CDR3 is 15 amino acids long. In germline, CDR1 is SGHDN, CDR2 FVKESK. J gave up 3 bases and V 4 bases, and 8 bases lay outside the gene matches. CDR3 in amino acids: CASSPTGRRDTEAFF. The CDR3 DNA sequence: TGTGCCAGCAGCCCGACAGGGCGGAGAGACACTGAAGCTTTCTTT.

V is TRBV7-6 and J is TRBJ2-2, with 8 bases identical to TRBD1. The CDR3 loop spans 16 amino acids. CDR1 is SGHVS and CDR2 is FNYEAQ in the germline V gene. V lost 4 bases, J lost 3 bases, and 7 bases stayed unmatched. CDR3 sequence reads: CASSSRQGLDTGELFF. The CDR3 nucleotides are TGTGCCAGCAGCTCTCGACAGGGGTTAGACACCGGGGAGCTGTTTTTT.

The chain recombines TRBV7-9 with TRBJ1-6; D unresolved. CDR1 is SEHNR and CDR2 is FQNEAQ in the germline V gene (reference sequence). This CDR3 has 14 residues. Trimming took off 5 bases at V and 5 bases at J, with 10 bases between the two ends. Written as DNA, the CDR3 is TGTGCCAGCAGCCTGGACTCAAATAATTCACCCCTCCACTTT. Its protein product is CASSLDSNNSPLHF.

The chain links TRBV5-6 to TRBJ2-1; TRBD2 might be the D (6 bases). This CDR3 is 16 amino acids long. V lost 6 bases to trimming and J lost 8 bases, with 24 bases between them. CDR1 SGHDT and CDR2 YYEEEE come from the germline V gene. The DNA for the CDR3 is TGTGCCAGCACCTTTGGGGGGACCGTTAGAGGGGATGAGCAGTTCTTC. Translated, it gives CASTFGGTVRGDEQFF.

The chain is built from TRBV5-6 and TRBJ2-3; D tentatively reads TRBD1 or TRBD2 (5 bases each). This CDR3 region has 15 residues. The V end was cut by 0 bases, the J end by 9 bases, with 17 bases between. Germline CDR1 is SGHDT and CDR2 is YYEEEE. CDR3 DNA sequence: TGTGCCAGCAGCTTGGCCGGGGCTGGGAGACGGACGCAGTATTTT. Protein sequence: CASSLAGAGRRTQYF.

The V gene is TRBV9, the J gene TRBJ2-5; 7 positions agree with TRBD1. The CDR3 is 14 residues long. Germline CDR1 is SGDLS and CDR2 is YYNGEE. Unmatched junction bases numbered 9, after V lost 4 bases and J lost 6 bases. CDR3 nucleotides: TGTGCCAGCAGCATTGACAGGGATGGAAAGACCCAGTACTTC. It translates to CASSIDRDGKTQYF.

This CDR3 is CASSSWRQSYEQYF. CDR3 coding DNA: TGTGCCAGCAGTTCCTGGCGACAGTCCTACGAGCAGTACTTC. The chain links TRBV28 to TRBJ2-7, with D possibly matching TRBD1 (5 bases). Germline values: CDR1 MDHEN, CDR2 SYDVKM. The CDR3 is made up of 14 amino acids. V was clipped by 4 bases and J by 1 base, with 11 bases between them.

This clone was found once. The chain links TRBV11-1 to TRBJ2-2, with no clear D. Per germline, CDR1 SGHAT and CDR2 FQDESV (reference sequence). CDR3 size: 15 residues. V was shortened by 1 base and J by 1 base, with 7 bases between the two germline ends. CDR3 amino acids: CASSLGDKNTGELFF. In DNA, the CDR3 is TGTGCCAGCAGCTTAGGAGACAAGAACACCGGGGAGCTGTTTTTT. The full variable domain, completed using reference TRBV11-1 and TRBJ2-2, is EAEVAQSPRYKITEKSQAVAFWCDPISGHATLYWYRQILGQGPELLVQFQDESVVDDSQLPKDRFSAERLKGVDSTLKIQPAELGDSAMYLCASSLGDKNTGELFFGEGSRLTVL.

The chain combines TRBV27 with TRBJ1-5; a possible D gene is TRBD1 (5 bases). The CDR3 length is 14 residues. Germline V gene lookup returns CDR1 MNHEY and CDR2 SMNVEV (reference sequence). Trimming cost V 7 bases and J 6 bases, with 16 bases left between them. Here the CDR3 reads CASKPGPQPQPQHF. CDR3 DNA: TGTGCCAGCAAGCCAGGGCCTCAGCCTCAGCCCCAGCATTTT.

This clone was seen a few times. The sample has other DNA sequences that encode this CDR3 too. The gene calls are TRBV7-9 and TRBJ1-2; the D is unclear. Germline CDR1 SEHNR, CDR2 FQNEAQ (reference sequence). The CDR3 is 12 amino acids. The V gene lost 5 bases and the J gene lost 5 bases, with 9 bases spanning the gap. CDR3 nucleotide sequence: TGTGCCAGCAGCAGTCCGGGATATGGCTACACCTTC. Its protein product is CASSSPGYGYTF.

The chain joins TRBV6-1 to TRBJ1-2, with D unclear. Germline-derived CDR1 and CDR2 are MNHNS and SASEGT. V shed 8 bases and J shed 7 bases, with 8 bases lying between them. The CDR3 spans 10 residues. CDR3 sequence (DNA): TGTGCCAGCCGGGCATTTGGCTACACCTTC. Translating it yields CASRAFGYTF.

This chain connects TRBV7-2 to TRBJ2-6, with a possible D match to TRBD1 (6 bases). Germline CDR1 and CDR2: SGHTA and FQGNSA. The V and J ends lost 0 bases and 8 bases respectively, with 11 bases between them. The length of the CDR3 is 15 residues. The CDR3 nucleotides are TGTGCCAGCAGCTTAGCGGGGGCGCAAACCAACGTCCTGACTTTC. It specifies CASSLAGAQTNVLTF.

V gene TRBV19 combines with J gene TRBJ2-3, with D maybe TRBD2 (6 bases). This CDR3 has 15 residues. Trimming left V 4 bases short and J 0 bases short, with 11 bases between. Germline V CDR1 and CDR2: LNHDA, SQIVND (reference sequence). The CDR3 here is CASSSRDLSTDTQYF. As DNA, the CDR3 is TGTGCCAGTAGTAGCCGGGACTTGAGCACAGATACGCAGTATTTT.

This chain joins TRBV5-6 and TRBJ2-7; possibly TRBD1 or TRBD2 for D (5 bases each). V lost 4 bases and J lost 2, with 13 bases in between. The CDR3 has 14 residues. Per the germline V gene, CDR1 is SGHDT and CDR2 is YYEEEE. CDR3 residues: CASSRSGTAYEQYF. The CDR3 DNA sequence: TGTGCCAGCAGCAGATCCGGGACGGCCTACGAGCAGTACTTC.

The DNA of the CDR3 is TGTGCCAGCAGTTTATGGAAACAGGGGGACAGGAACACCGGGGAGCTGTTTTTT. This gives the protein CASSLWKQGDRNTGELFF. The chain uses TRBV28 and TRBJ2-2; 8 bases map to TRBD1. The germline gives CDR1 MDHEN, CDR2 SYDVKM. V shed 0 bases and J 1 base; nucleotides not matched to a gene: 7. The CDR3 runs to 18 residues.

This clone turned up a few times. The chain is built from TRBV7-9 and TRBJ1-3; D gene unclear. Trimming stripped 6 bases from V and 8 bases from J, with 8 bases between. The CDR3 totals 11 residues. Germline V lookup: CDR1 SEHNR, CDR2 FQNEAQ (reference sequence). DNA for the CDR3: TGTGCCAGCAGGCTAGGTTACACCATATATTTT. Translation: CASRLGYTIYF.